This T cell receptor (beta chain) was sequenced during a study of shared T cell receptors in the human thymus. The CDR3 runs to 17 residues. With 7 bases clipped from V and 0 bases from J, the junction kept 8 bases outside the gene matches. From germline, CDR1 is MNHEY and CDR2 SMNVEV (reference sequence). Sequencing used immunoSEQ multiplex PCR; TCRdb keeps in-frame clones, though not all of them. The table has hundreds of thousands of clones, over 75% seen once. In addition, the sample was reused for a study of human thymus T cells. This second study says: Resected material from corrective heart surgery provided the thymus tissue analysed.

This TCR was sampled from a boy under two years old with a congenital heart defect. The gene calls are TRBV27 and TRBJ2-4; 11 bases match TRBD2. Sequencing used thymocytes. This CDR3 is CASTKTSGMVAKNIQYF. As DNA, the CDR3 is TGTGCCAGCACCAAGACTAGCGGGATGGTAGCCAAAAACATTCAGTACTTC.